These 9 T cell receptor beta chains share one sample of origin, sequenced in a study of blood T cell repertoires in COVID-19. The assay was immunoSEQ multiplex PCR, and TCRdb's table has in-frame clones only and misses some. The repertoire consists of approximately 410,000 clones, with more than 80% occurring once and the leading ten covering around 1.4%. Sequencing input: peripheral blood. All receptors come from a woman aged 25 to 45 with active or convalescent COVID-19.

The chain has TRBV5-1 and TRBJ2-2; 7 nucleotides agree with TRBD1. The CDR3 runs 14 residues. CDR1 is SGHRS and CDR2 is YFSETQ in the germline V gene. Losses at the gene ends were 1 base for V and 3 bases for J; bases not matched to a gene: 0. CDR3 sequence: CASSLQGDTGELFF. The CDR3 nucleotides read TGCGCCAGCAGCTTGCAGGGGGACACCGGGGAGCTGTTTTTT.

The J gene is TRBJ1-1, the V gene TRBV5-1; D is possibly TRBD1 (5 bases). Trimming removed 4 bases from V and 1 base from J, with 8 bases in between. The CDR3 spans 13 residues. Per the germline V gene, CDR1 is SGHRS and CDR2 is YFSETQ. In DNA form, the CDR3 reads TGCGCCAGCAGCCTTCAGGGGAACACTGAAGCTTTCTTT. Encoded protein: CASSLQGNTEAFF. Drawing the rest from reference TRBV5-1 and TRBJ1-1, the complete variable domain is KAGVTQTPRYLIKTRGQQVTLSCSPISGHRSVSWYQQTPGQGLQFLFEYFSETQRNKGNFPGRFSGRQFSNSRSEMNVSTLELGDSALYLCASSLQGNTEAFFGQGTRLTVV.

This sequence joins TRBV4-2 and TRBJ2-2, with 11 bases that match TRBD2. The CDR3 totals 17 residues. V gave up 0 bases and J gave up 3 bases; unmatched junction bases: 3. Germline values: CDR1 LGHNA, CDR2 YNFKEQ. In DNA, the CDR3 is TGTGCCAGCAGCCAAGAACTAGCGGGAGTATACACCGGGGAGCTGTTTTTT. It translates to CASSQELAGVYTGELFF.

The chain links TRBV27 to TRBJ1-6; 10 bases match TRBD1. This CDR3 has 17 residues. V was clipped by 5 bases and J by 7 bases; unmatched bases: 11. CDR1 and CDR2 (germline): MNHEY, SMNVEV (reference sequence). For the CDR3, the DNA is TGTGCCAGCAGTGGACAGGGGGGCGCCCCAATCAATTCACCCCTCCACTTT. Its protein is CASSGQGGAPINSPLHF.

The CDR3 loop is CASSPVAGESYEQYF. The CDR3 nucleotides are TGCGCCAGCAGCCCGGTAGCGGGGGAGTCCTACGAGCAGTACTTC. V usage is TRBV4-1 and J usage is TRBJ2-7; TRBD2 matches 9 bases. The CDR3 has 15 residues. Looked up from germline, CDR1 is MGHRA and CDR2 is YSYEKL. V shed 4 bases, J shed 1 base, and the junction held 5 bases outside the gene matches.

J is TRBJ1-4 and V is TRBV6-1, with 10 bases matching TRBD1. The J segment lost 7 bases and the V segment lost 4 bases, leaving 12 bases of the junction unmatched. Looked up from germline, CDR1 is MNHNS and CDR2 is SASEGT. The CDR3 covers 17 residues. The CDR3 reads CASSAHDGDRGREKLFF. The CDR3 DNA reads TGTGCCAGCAGTGCTCACGACGGGGACAGGGGCCGTGAAAAACTGTTTTTT.

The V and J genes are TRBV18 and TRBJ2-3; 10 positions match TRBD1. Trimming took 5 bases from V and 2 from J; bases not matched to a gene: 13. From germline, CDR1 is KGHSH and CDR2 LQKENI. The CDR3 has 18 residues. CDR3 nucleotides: TGTGCCAGCTCATCCGGGACAGGGGCCGGACCCCACACAGATACGCAGTATTTT. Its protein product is CASSSGTGAGPHTDTQYF.

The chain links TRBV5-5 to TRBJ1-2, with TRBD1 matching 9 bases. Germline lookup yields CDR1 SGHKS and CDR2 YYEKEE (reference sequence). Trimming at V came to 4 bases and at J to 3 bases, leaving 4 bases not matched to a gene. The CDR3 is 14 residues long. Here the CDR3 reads CASSAWTGDYGYTF. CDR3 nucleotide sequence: TGTGCCAGCAGCGCATGGACAGGGGACTATGGCTACACCTTC.

The DNA of the CDR3 is TGCGCCAGCAGCCAAGTCCATGGCAATCAGCCCCAGCATTTT. Encoded protein: CASSQVHGNQPQHF. The chain carries TRBV4-1 and TRBJ1-5; D remains ambiguous. Germline V gives CDR1 MGHRA, CDR2 YSYEKL. The CDR3 sequence is 14 residues long. Trimming took off 1 base at V and 2 bases at J, with 6 bases between the two ends.